A selection of T cell receptor beta chains follows, all from one sample in a study of regulatory and conventional T cells in RAG deficiency. Assay used: immunoSEQ multiplex PCR; TCRdb lists only in-frame clones, some missing. In the table there are roughly 13,000 clones, 85% to 95% of which are singletons. These sequences were also reported in another study, on regulatory T cells.

Sequencing was performed on CD4+ effector T cells sorted from blood. The source of these receptors is a human donor in good health. Both conserved end residues are part of each CDR3.

TRBV14 | 17 | CASSQVWGPTANSPLHF
TRBV30 | 15 | CAWSAWDRQNEKLFF
TRBV28 | 15 | CASSTAGTASYEQYF
TRBV5-1 | 17 | CASSRDSPSSYNSPLHF
TRBV7-6 | 14 | CASSLVTSNNEQFF
TRBV9 | 13 | CASSVVGSDIQYF
TRBV9 | 17 | CASSPRLGLAGIGEQYF
TRBV5-6 | 16 | CASSGTGTWTTGELFF
TRBV2 | 13 | CASSENRGVGYTF
TRBV7-2 | 14 | CASSLIVFNTEAFF
TRBV6-5 | 16 | CASSSRFRQDISGYTF
TRBV30 | 11 | CAWRRTYEQYF
TRBV7-8 | 15 | CASSTRTANTGELFF
TRBV5-4 | 12 | CASSLEAGELFF
TRBV6-5 | 13 | CASTQGGFDGYTF
TRBV9 | 15 | CASSVESGSYNEQFF
TRBV21-1 | 18 | CASTTGGLRLWDYNEQFF
TRBV27 | 17 | CASSPQGGRRSGNTIYF
TRBV6-7 | 17 | CASSRMTRQSRANVLTF
TRBV18 | 13 | CASATTSLVEQFF
TRBV28 | 13 | CASSSGLTDGYTF
TRBV7-2 | 15 | CASSSRDRANYGYTF
TRBV5-1 | 15 | CASSQQQGMNTEAFF
TRBV28 | 13 | CASSFSGIYGYTF
TRBV7-2 | 15 | CASSTSGLSSYEQYF